Listed below are T cell receptor beta chains from one sample, sequenced in a study of shared clonotypes between healthy human individuals. Sequencing was performed with immunoSEQ multiplex PCR; in TCRdb, only in-frame clones are kept and a portion is missing. This table has some 1,600,000 clones, under 99% appearing once. What was sequenced was naive CD4+ T cells sorted from blood. Receptors were obtained from a man aged 25-45 years in good health. Both conserved end residues are part of each CDR3. Each record gives: clone size, V gene, CDR3 protein. A row's size may be missing; if present it is once, few, many or a size class.

>.|TRBV11-3
CASSLGVGTEAFF
>.|TRBV19
CASSFRDRGNQPQHF
>.|TRBV7-9
CASSPGTPYEQYF
>.|TRBV28
CASSKIRTGGSETQYF
>.|TRBV19
CASSTGTGSYNEQFF
>.|TRBV10-3
CAITRGRSGDYEQYF
>.|TRBV11-2
CASARTVYGYTF
>once|TRBV9
CASSLSMEGAYTGELFF
>.|TRBV7-2
CASSFFSDRYNEQFF
>.|TRBV27
CASSFPSQPQHF
>once|TRBV7-9
CASSLAGSGDNYGYTF
>.|TRBV5-1
CASSLAPGTSGYNEQFF
>.|TRBV7-8
CASSSEWVNQPQHF
>.|TRBV7-6
CASSSGQGIREKLFF
>.|TRBV28
CASSFADTGTGYGYTF
>.|TRBV7-3
CASSLTVSDPLGYNEQFF
>.|TRBV6-6
CASSYSMVTEAFF
>.|TRBV13
CASSRTSGTGTNEQFF
>.|TRBV5-4
CASSLYYRGRVGNTIYF
>.|TRBV5-1
CASSFRAGASFNEQYF
>.|TRBV15
CATSRDSGGVETQYF
>.|TRBV19
CASSLGQGQETQYF
>.|TRBV5-8
CASRGPGTNEKLFF
>.|TRBV5-1
CASSLVVGSIYEQYF
>.|TRBV5-1
CASSLQLSGSSYNEQFF
>.|TRBV11-2
CASSPTGTGLYEQYF
>.|TRBV29-1
CSENGYTF
>.|TRBV4-3
CASSQTTSAVSTFNYGYTF
>.|TRBV19
CASSIQEAYQPQHF
>.|TRBV30
CAWSVRAGQPQHF
>.|TRBV7-8
CASSLSFAGELFF
>.|TRBV6-5
CASSYSSITVETQYF
>.|TRBV7-3
CASSLTGTSAYNEQFF
>.|TRBV28
CASSLRIANTGELFF
>.|TRBV12-1
CASSRPTLAVTSYEQYF
>.|TRBV4-3
CASSHYRGSTYEQYF
>.|TRBV5-6
CASSPGLAGVEREQFF
>.|TRBV9
CASSPSSYLNQPQHF
>.|TRBV9
CASSVRTLNYGYTF
>once|TRBV7-2
CASSLFMANQPQHF
>.|TRBV2
CASRITGATNEKLFF
>.|TRBV6-1
CASSSRVQETQYF
>.|TRBV28
CASSLPGLARYEQYF
>.|TRBV9
CASSVSDLDTQYF
>.|TRBV5-5
CASSLDAGQANNGYTF
>.|TRBV29-1
CSVVTGGQETQYF
>.|TRBV14
CASSQGPGLAGFFHRGEQYF
>.|TRBV5-4
CASSLKAGPVTDTQYF
>once|TRBV19
CASSISGTATGELFF
>once|TRBV6-6
CASSYEGSSYEQYF
>.|TRBV4-3
CASSQEAGEANTGELFF
>.|TRBV28
CASSLAGGPGQSEQYF
>.|TRBV28
CASKSGTGASGYGYTF